Following are 32 T cell receptor beta chains from one sample sequenced in a study of blood T cell repertoires in COVID-19. Libraries were prepared by immunoSEQ multiplex PCR; TCRdb keeps only in-frame clonotypes and omits some of them. The table has about 170,000 clones, about nine tenths seen once; the top ten hold around 9.9%. The sample consisted of peripheral blood. All receptors derive from a woman aged 55-69 years with COVID-19, enrolled during active disease.

The chain combines TRBV27 with TRBJ2-7; 10 nucleotides line up with TRBD2. Per the germline V gene, CDR1 is MNHEY and CDR2 is SMNVEV (reference sequence). CDR3 size: 14 residues. Losses at the gene ends were 2 bases for V and 3 bases for J; bases not matched to a gene: 1. The DNA of the CDR3 is TGTGCCAGCAGTTTAGCTAGCGGGAGCTACGAGCAGTACTTC. This translates into CASSLASGSYEQYF.

The sample holds one count of this clone. The chain uses TRBV29-1 and TRBJ1-6, with TRBD1 matching 7 bases. V gave up 5 bases and J gave up 9 bases; unmatched junction bases: 10. The CDR3 is 14 amino acids. The germline V gene has CDR1 SQVTM and CDR2 ANQGSEA. The CDR3 DNA sequence: TGCAGCGTTCAAATCGGGACAGAGGGTTCACCCCTCCACTTT. Translation gives CSVQIGTEGSPLHF.

The chain employs TRBV29-1 and TRBJ1-3, with D unclear. The CDR3 extends over 11 amino acids. Germline V gene data show CDR1 as SQVTM and CDR2 as ANQGSEA. Trimming pared 4 bases from V and 3 bases from J, leaving 4 bases between. The CDR3 nucleotides are TGCAGCGTTGGAGTTGGAAACACCATATATTTT. Translation gives CSVGVGNTIYF.

The chain's CDR3 is CASSPGGANYGYTF. The CDR3, as DNA: TGTGCCAGCAGCCCCGGGGGGGCTAACTATGGCTACACCTTC. The rearrangement uses TRBV11-2 and TRBJ1-2, with D perhaps TRBD1 (5 bases). Germline CDR1 reads SGHAT; CDR2 reads FQNNGV. This CDR3 is built from 14 residues. Trimming pared 5 bases from V and 0 bases from J, leaving 10 bases between.

CDR3 in DNA: TGCGCCAGCAGCATGGGGGCAGGGAGGACCGGGGAGCTGTTTTTT. As protein: CASSMGAGRTGELFF. This rearrangement joins TRBV5-1 to TRBJ2-2; D tentatively reads TRBD1 or TRBD2 (6 bases each). V lost 4 bases to trimming and J lost 5 bases, with 15 bases between them. Germline CDR1 SGHRS, CDR2 YFSETQ. The CDR3 extends over 15 amino acids.

This sequence joins TRBV7-2 and TRBJ1-1; D perhaps matches TRBD1 (5 bases). This CDR3 is built from 12 residues. V was clipped by 7 bases and J by 6 bases, with 12 bases between them. The germline V gene has CDR1 SGHTA and CDR2 FQGNSA. In nucleotides, the CDR3 is TGTGCCAGCATCTTCAGGGCGGCTGAAGCTTTCTTT. Translated: CASIFRAAEAFF.

The J gene is TRBJ2-1, the V gene TRBV5-4, with D unclear. Trimming removed 5 bases from V and 0 bases from J, with 6 bases in between. This CDR3 is 13 amino acids long. Germline V lookup: CDR1 SGHNT, CDR2 YYREEE (reference sequence). CDR3 DNA sequence: TGTGCCAGCAGGTTTAACTCCTACAATGAGCAGTTCTTC. Protein sequence: CASRFNSYNEQFF.

The chain is built from TRBV5-6 and TRBJ2-7, with unresolved D. In germline, CDR1 is SGHDT, CDR2 YYEEEE. CDR3 length equals 13 residues. Between the trimmed V and J ends, which lost 1 base and 2 bases, there was a span of 7 bases. The chain's CDR3 is CASSLLGTYEQYF. The CDR3 nucleotides read TGTGCCAGCAGCTTGCTAGGAACCTACGAGCAGTACTTC.

The gene calls are TRBV28 and TRBJ1-4; 8 bases line up with TRBD1. The germline V gene has CDR1 MDHEN and CDR2 SYDVKM. This CDR3 has 15 amino acids. Germline trimming cut 6 bases from V and 7 bases from J; bases unmatched to any gene: 10. The CDR3 region has the DNA TGTGCCAGCAGCATCCCTCAGGGGGCAAGTGAAAAACTGTTTTTT. Amino acid sequence: CASSIPQGASEKLFF.

The chain is built from TRBV6-5 and TRBJ1-6; 8 bases are a match to TRBD1. Germline V gene data show CDR1 as MNHEY and CDR2 as SVGAGI. The CDR3 is made up of 14 amino acids. The trim removed 2 bases at V and 8 bases at J, leaving 2 bases unmatched. DNA for the CDR3: TGTGCCAGCAGTTACATGGGACAGGATTCACCCCTCCACTTT. Its translation: CASSYMGQDSPLHF.

The chain is built from TRBV14 and TRBJ2-1; 7 bases line up with TRBD2. V lost 0 bases to trimming and J lost 3 bases; unmatched junction nucleotides: 5. The germline V gene encodes CDR1 SGHDN and CDR2 FVKESK. The CDR3 spans 16 residues. In nucleotides, the CDR3 is TGTGCCAGCAGCCAAGATCGAGGGAGGGTCTACAATGAGCAGTTCTTC. It codes for CASSQDRGRVYNEQFF.

This chain joins TRBV6-2 or TRBV6-3 and TRBJ1-2; 8 nucleotides match TRBD1. Germline loops: CDR1 MNHEY, CDR2 SVGEGT. The CDR3 is 14 amino acids. V shed 5 bases and J 3 bases; nucleotides not matched to a gene: 5. The chain's CDR3 is CASSAGGEYYGYTF. The CDR3 nucleotides read TGTGCCAGCAGTGCAGGGGGCGAGTACTATGGCTACACCTTC.

The genes are TRBV6-1 and TRBJ2-7; D unclear. Between the trimmed V and J ends, which lost 2 bases and 2 bases, there was a span of 7 bases. CDR3 length: 13 residues. Germline CDR1 MNHNS, CDR2 SASEGT. Here the CDR3 reads CASSETATYEQYF. As DNA, the CDR3 is TGTGCCAGCAGTGAAACAGCCACCTACGAGCAGTACTTC.

This chain links TRBV3-1 (or the pseudogene TRBV3-2) with TRBJ2-3, with 10 nucleotides matching TRBD2. Losses at the gene ends were 4 bases for V and 3 bases for J; bases not matched to a gene: 7. Germline-derived CDR1 and CDR2 are LGHDT and YNNKEL (reference sequence). There are 16 residues in the CDR3. The CDR3, as DNA: TGTGCCAGCAGCCGCGACATACTAGCGGGAACAGATACGCAGTATTTT. Its protein product is CASSRDILAGTDTQYF.

CDR3 sequence: CATSPSGRGVSYEQYF. The CDR3, as DNA: TGTGCCACCAGTCCAAGCGGTCGGGGGGTCTCCTACGAGCAGTACTTC. This chain joins TRBV24-1 and TRBJ2-7; 7 bases match TRBD2. V gave up 6 bases and J gave up 0 bases; unmatched junction bases: 10. The CDR3 covers 16 residues. Germline V gene sequence: CDR1 KGHDR, CDR2 SFDVKD.

This clone was picked up one time. The genes are TRBV6-2 or TRBV6-3 and TRBJ1-5; 7 bases align to TRBD1. The CDR3 runs 14 residues. V dropped 5 bases and J dropped 4; count of bases not matched to a gene: 5. CDR1 and CDR2 (germline): MNHEY, SVGEGT. This CDR3 is CASSRDSTNQPQHF. The CDR3 bases are TGTGCCAGCAGTCGGGACAGCACTAATCAGCCCCAGCATTTT.

V is TRBV6-6 and J is TRBJ2-7, with a tentative D call TRBD2 (7 bases). Germline values: CDR1 MNHNY, CDR2 SVGAGI (reference sequence). Trimming took 6 bases from V and 2 from J, leaving 14 bases between them. The CDR3 is made up of 14 amino acids. This CDR3 reads CASRRGLNTYEQYF. The CDR3 nucleotides read TGTGCCAGCAGGCGGGGGCTCAATACCTACGAGCAGTACTTC.

This rearrangement joins TRBV6-2 or TRBV6-3 to TRBJ1-5; 9 positions match TRBD1. CDR1 is MNHEY, CDR2 SVGEGT, per germline. The CDR3 loop spans 16 amino acids. V was pared by 4 bases and J by 2 bases, with 6 bases of the junction left unmatched. The DNA of the CDR3 is TGTGCCAGCAGTTCTCGCCACAGGGGGCGCAATCAGCCCCAGCATTTT. Translated, it gives CASSSRHRGRNQPQHF.

V gene TRBV9 combines with J gene TRBJ2-7; D perhaps matches TRBD1 (6 bases). Germline-derived CDR1 and CDR2 are SGDLS and YYNGEE. V was trimmed by 2 bases and J by 2 bases, leaving 11 bases between them. The CDR3 totals 14 residues. CDR3 sequence (DNA): TGTGCCAGCAGCGTTACAGGGAGAACCTACGAGCAGTACTTC. It is translated as CASSVTGRTYEQYF.

This clone has only one observation. Other DNA sequences in this specimen translate into the identical CDR3. V gene TRBV18 combines with J gene TRBJ1-5, with 7 bases fitting TRBD1. The junction had 2 bases not matched to a gene; V was cut back by 4 bases and J by 2 bases. CDR3 size: 14 residues. From germline, CDR1 is KGHSH and CDR2 LQKENI. CDR3 sequence reads: CASSRTGGNQPQHF. Written as DNA, the CDR3 is TGTGCCAGCTCACGAACAGGGGGCAATCAGCCCCAGCATTTT.

This clone has just one count. The rearrangement links TRBV20-1 to TRBJ1-4; D is unclear. Germline CDR1 is DFQATT and CDR2 is SNEGSKA (reference sequence). This CDR3 is 13 amino acids long. Trimming took off 3 bases at V and 6 bases at J, with 11 bases between the two ends. CDR3 nucleotides: TGCAGTGCTAGTGCCGCTCCGGATGAAAAACTGTTTTTT. Translated: CSASAAPDEKLFF.

The V and J genes are TRBV3-1 (or the pseudogene TRBV3-2) and TRBJ2-7, with D maybe TRBD1 (5 bases). V was shortened by 4 bases and J by 0 bases, with 10 bases between the two germline ends. CDR1 is LGHDT, CDR2 YNNKEL, per germline (reference sequence). The CDR3 extends over 14 amino acids. The CDR3 region is CASSPSTDSYEQYF. Written as DNA, the CDR3 is TGTGCCAGCAGCCCCTCGACAGACTCCTACGAGCAGTACTTC.

This rearrangement joins TRBV6-5 to TRBJ1-5, with D tentatively TRBD1 (6 bases). The germline gives CDR1 MNHEY, CDR2 SVGAGI. The CDR3 is 13 amino acids. Trimming stripped 6 bases from V and 7 bases from J, with 13 bases between. The CDR3 coding sequence is TGTGCCAGCAGAGGGGGGGCTGGGCAGCCCCAGCATTTT. Protein product: CASRGGAGQPQHF.

This chain links TRBV11-2 with TRBJ2-7; possibly TRBD1 for D (6 bases). CDR3 length: 15 residues. The V gene lost 1 base and the J gene lost 2 bases, with 12 bases spanning the gap. Germline CDR1 SGHAT, CDR2 FQNNGV. CDR3 nucleotide sequence: TGTGCCAGCAGCTTAGTCTCGGGACACCCCTACGAGCAGTACTTC. Its protein product is CASSLVSGHPYEQYF.

The chain joins TRBV4-1 to TRBJ2-1, with 7 bases identical to TRBD2. This CDR3 spans 15 amino acids. Germline trimming cut 2 bases from V and 6 bases from J; bases unmatched to any gene: 7. Germline lookup yields CDR1 MGHRA and CDR2 YSYEKL. In DNA, the CDR3 is TGCGCCAGCAGCCAACTCGCGGGAGCGCGCAATGAGCAGTTCTTC. Translation: CASSQLAGARNEQFF.

This clone has just a few counts. V is TRBV6-5 and J is TRBJ2-1, with D hard to call. Germline CDR1 reads MNHEY; CDR2 reads SVGAGI. This CDR3 has 12 amino acids. Trimming stripped 7 bases from V and 7 bases from J, with 11 bases between. CDR3 protein: CASTISRNEQFF. The CDR3 DNA reads TGTGCCAGCACTATTAGTCGGAATGAGCAGTTCTTC.

The V gene is TRBV24-1, the J gene TRBJ2-5; D uncertain. Germline CDR1 and CDR2: KGHDR and SFDVKD. The CDR3 is 18 residues long. V was cut by 1 base and J by 2 bases, with 19 bases left in between. CDR3 protein: CATSDFLIAHGSQETQYF. For the CDR3, the DNA is TGTGCCACCAGTGATTTCCTCATCGCACATGGTTCTCAAGAGACCCAGTACTTC.

The V and J genes are TRBV15 and TRBJ2-1; 8 positions match TRBD2. CDR1 and CDR2 (germline): LNHNV, YYDKDF (reference sequence). The CDR3 loop spans 16 amino acids. V gave up 2 bases and J gave up 6 bases; unmatched junction bases: 9. The CDR3 nucleotides read TGTGCCACCAGCAGACGTCACGGACTAGCAGGCAATGAGCAGTTCTTC. It yields the protein CATSRRHGLAGNEQFF.

This clone was seen a single time. The chain joins TRBV27 to TRBJ2-7; TRBD2 is a possible D gene (6 bases). The CDR3 has 14 amino acids. Trimming stripped 3 bases from V and 2 bases from J, with 11 bases between. Germline V CDR1 and CDR2: MNHEY, SMNVEV (reference sequence). CDR3 protein: CASSLGGRTYEQYF. As DNA, the CDR3 is TGTGCCAGCAGTTTGGGGGGAAGAACCTACGAGCAGTACTTC.

V usage is TRBV30 and J usage is TRBJ1-4, with 7 nucleotides matching TRBD1. J lost 14 bases, V lost 0 bases, and 9 bases had no gene match. The CDR3 spans 13 residues. Per germline, CDR1 GTSNPN and CDR2 SVGIG (reference sequence). The CDR3 region has the DNA TGTGCCTGGAGTGTACGGGGACAGACGAAGCTGTTTTTT. Translated, it gives CAWSVRGQTKLFF. The full variable domain, rest sourced from reference TRBV30 and TRBJ1-4, is SQTIHQWPATLVQPVGSPLSLECTVEGTSNPNLYWYRQAAGRGLQLLFYSVGIGQISSEVPQNLSASRPQDRQFILSSKKLLLSDSGFYLCAWSVRGQTKLFFGSGTQLSVL.

The CDR3: CASTGGAGFDYGYTF. In DNA form, the CDR3 reads TGTGCCAGCACCGGGGGGGCAGGATTTGACTATGGCTACACCTTC. The rearrangement links TRBV7-9 to TRBJ1-2; possibly TRBD1 for D (6 bases). CDR1 and CDR2 (germline): SEHNR, FQNEAQ (reference sequence). V was pared by 7 bases and J by 3 bases, with 18 bases between. CDR3 length: 15 residues.

Here the CDR3 DNA reads TGCGCCAGCAGCCAAGTTTCGGGACAGGGCTACGAGCAGTACTTC. Amino acid sequence: CASSQVSGQGYEQYF. V is TRBV4-3 and J is TRBJ2-7; 9 nucleotides line up with TRBD1. This CDR3 is 15 amino acids long. The V segment lost 1 base and the J segment 3 bases; nucleotides outside the gene matches: 4. Germline CDR1 is LGHNA and CDR2 is YSLEER.